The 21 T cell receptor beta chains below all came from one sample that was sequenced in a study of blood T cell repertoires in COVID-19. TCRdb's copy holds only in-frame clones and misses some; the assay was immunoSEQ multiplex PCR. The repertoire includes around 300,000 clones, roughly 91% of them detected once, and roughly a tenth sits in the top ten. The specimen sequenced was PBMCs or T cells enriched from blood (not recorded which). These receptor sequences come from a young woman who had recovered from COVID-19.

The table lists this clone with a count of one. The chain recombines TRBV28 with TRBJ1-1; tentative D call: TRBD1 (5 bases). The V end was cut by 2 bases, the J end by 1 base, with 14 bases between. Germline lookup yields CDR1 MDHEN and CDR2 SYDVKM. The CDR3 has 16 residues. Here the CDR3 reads CASSLGGGMGNTEAFF. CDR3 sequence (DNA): TGTGCCAGCAGTTTAGGCGGGGGGATGGGGAACACTGAAGCTTTCTTT.

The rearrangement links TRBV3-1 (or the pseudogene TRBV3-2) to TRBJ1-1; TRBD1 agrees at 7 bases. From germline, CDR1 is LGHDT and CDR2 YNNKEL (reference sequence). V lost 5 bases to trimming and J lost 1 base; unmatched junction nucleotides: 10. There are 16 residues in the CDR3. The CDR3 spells CASSSRGGSGNTEAFF. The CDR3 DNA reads TGTGCCAGCAGCTCGAGAGGGGGCAGTGGGAACACTGAAGCTTTCTTT.

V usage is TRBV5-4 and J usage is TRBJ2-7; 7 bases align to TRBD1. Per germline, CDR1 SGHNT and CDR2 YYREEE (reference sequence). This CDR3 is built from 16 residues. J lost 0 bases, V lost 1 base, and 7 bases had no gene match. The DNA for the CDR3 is TGTGCCAGCAGCTTGAAAGATGGGACAGCCTCCTACGAGCAGTACTTC. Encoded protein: CASSLKDGTASYEQYF.

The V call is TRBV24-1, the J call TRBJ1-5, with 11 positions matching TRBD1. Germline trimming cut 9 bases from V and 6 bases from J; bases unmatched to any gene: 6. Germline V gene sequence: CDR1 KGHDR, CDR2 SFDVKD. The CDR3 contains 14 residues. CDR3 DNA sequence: TGTGCCACCGAAGGACAGGGGGCTGCTCAGCCCCAGCATTTT. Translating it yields CATEGQGAAQPQHF.

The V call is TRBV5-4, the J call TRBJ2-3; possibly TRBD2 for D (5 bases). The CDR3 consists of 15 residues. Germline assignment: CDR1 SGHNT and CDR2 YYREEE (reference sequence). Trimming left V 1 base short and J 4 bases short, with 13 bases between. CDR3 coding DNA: TGTGCCAGCAGCTTGCGCGGAAGCGGAGCAGATACGCAGTATTTT. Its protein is CASSLRGSGADTQYF.

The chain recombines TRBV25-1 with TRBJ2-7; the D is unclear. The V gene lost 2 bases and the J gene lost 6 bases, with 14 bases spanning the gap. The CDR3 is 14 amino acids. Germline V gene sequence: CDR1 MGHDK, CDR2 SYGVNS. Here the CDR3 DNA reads TGTGCCAGCAGTGAAGAGACCGACTTGGGCGAGCAGTACTTC. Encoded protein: CASSEETDLGEQYF.

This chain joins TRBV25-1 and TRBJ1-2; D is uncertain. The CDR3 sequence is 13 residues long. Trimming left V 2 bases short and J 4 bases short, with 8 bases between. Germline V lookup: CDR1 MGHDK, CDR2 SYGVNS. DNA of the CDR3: TGTGCCAGCAGTGAAATAGGACTCTATGGCTACACCTTC. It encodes CASSEIGLYGYTF.

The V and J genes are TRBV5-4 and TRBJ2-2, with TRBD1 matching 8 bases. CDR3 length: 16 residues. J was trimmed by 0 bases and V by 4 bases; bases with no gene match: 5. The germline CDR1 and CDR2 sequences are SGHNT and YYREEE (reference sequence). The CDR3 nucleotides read TGTGCCAGCAGCCCAACCAGGGGGCCGAACACCGGGGAGCTGTTTTTT. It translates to CASSPTRGPNTGELFF.

CDR3 in amino acids: CASSLATGGLRNSPLHF. Here the CDR3 DNA reads TGTGCCAGCAGCTTAGCGACAGGGGGCCTTCGAAATTCACCCCTCCACTTT. V is TRBV7-9 and J is TRBJ1-6; TRBD1 agrees at 10 bases. The V gene end was trimmed by 0 bases and the J gene end by 7 bases; junction bases not matched to a gene: 6. Germline loops: CDR1 SEHNR, CDR2 FQNEAQ (reference sequence). The CDR3 length is 17 residues.

This chain's CDR3 is CASSLEASGDFATQYF. In DNA form, the CDR3 reads TGCGCCAGCAGCTTGGAGGCTAGCGGGGATTTCGCGACCCAGTACTTC. V is TRBV5-1 and J is TRBJ2-5; 9 bases fit TRBD2. The length of the CDR3 is 16 residues. In germline, CDR1 is SGHRS, CDR2 YFSETQ. Trimming removed 0 bases from V and 7 bases from J; junction bases left unmatched: 10.

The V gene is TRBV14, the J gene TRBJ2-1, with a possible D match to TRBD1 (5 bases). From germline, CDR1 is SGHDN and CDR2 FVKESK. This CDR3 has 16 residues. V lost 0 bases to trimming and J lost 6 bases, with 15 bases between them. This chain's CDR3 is CASSQDFYQGSNEQFF. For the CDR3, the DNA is TGTGCCAGCAGCCAAGATTTTTACCAGGGTTCCAATGAGCAGTTCTTC.

This CDR3 reads CASSAPSGGENNEQFF. The DNA for the CDR3 is TGTGCCAGCAGTGCCCCGTCTGGGGGGGAGAACAATGAGCAGTTCTTC. The chain has TRBV27 and TRBJ2-1, with 7 nucleotides matching TRBD2. This CDR3 region has 16 residues. After removal of 5 bases from V and 5 bases from J, the junction contained 12 bases not matched to a gene. Germline V gene data show CDR1 as MNHEY and CDR2 as SMNVEV (reference sequence).

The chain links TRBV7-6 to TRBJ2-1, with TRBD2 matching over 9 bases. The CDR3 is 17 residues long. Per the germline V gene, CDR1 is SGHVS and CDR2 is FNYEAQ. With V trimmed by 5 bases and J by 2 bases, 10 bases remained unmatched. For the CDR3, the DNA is TGTGCCAGCAGCCAGTTGCCTAGCGGGGCTACCTACAATGAGCAGTTCTTC. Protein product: CASSQLPSGATYNEQFF.

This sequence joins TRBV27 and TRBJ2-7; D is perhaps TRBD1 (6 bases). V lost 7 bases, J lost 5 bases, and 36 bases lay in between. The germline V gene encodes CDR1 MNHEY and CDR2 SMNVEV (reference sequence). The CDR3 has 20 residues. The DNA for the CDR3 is TGTGCCAGCAAACAAACAGGGATCCTAACAACCGATTTTGGGGGTAACGAGCAGTACTTC. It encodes CASKQTGILTTDFGGNEQYF.

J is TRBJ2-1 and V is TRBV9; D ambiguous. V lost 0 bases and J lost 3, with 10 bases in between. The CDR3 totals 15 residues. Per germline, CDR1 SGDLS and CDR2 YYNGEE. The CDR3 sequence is CASSVGMHSYNEQFF. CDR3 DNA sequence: TGTGCCAGCAGCGTAGGTATGCACAGCTACAATGAGCAGTTCTTC.

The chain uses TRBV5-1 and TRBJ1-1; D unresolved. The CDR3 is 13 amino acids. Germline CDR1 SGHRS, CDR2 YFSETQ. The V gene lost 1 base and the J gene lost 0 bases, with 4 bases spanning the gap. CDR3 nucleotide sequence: TGCGCCAGCAGCTTGTCTGTGAACACTGAAGCTTTCTTT. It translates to CASSLSVNTEAFF. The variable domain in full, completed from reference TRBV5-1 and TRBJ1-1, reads KAGVTQTPRYLIKTRGQQVTLSCSPISGHRSVSWYQQTPGQGLQFLFEYFSETQRNKGNFPGRFSGRQFSNSRSEMNVSTLELGDSALYLCASSLSVNTEAFFGQGTRLTVV.

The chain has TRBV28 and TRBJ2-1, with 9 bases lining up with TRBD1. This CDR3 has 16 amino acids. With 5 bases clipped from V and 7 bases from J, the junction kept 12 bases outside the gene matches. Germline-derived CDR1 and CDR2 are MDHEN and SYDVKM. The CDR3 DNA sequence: TGTGCCAGCAGTACCCCCGGGACAGGGTCTGGGAATGAGCAGTTCTTC. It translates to CASSTPGTGSGNEQFF.

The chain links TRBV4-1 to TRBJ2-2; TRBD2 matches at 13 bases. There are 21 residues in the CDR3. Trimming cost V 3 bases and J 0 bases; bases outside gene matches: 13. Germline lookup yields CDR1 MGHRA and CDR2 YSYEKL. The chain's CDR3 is CASSQAGLRTSGRANTGELFF. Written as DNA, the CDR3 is TGCGCCAGCAGCCAGGCGGGGCTCAGAACTAGCGGGAGGGCGAACACCGGGGAGCTGTTTTTT.

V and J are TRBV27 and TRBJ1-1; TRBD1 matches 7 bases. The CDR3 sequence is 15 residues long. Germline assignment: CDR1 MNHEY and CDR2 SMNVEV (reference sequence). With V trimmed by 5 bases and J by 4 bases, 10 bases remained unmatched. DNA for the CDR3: TGTGCCAGCAGTCTAAGGGGGCTGGCAGTCACTGAAGCTTTCTTT. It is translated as CASSLRGLAVTEAFF.

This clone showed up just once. The CDR3 protein is CASSQGTGDFLEKLFF. The CDR3 bases are TGTGCCAGCTCCCAAGGGACAGGGGACTTCTTGGAAAAACTGTTTTTT. J is TRBJ1-4 and V is TRBV18, with 10 bases identical to TRBD1. This CDR3 comprises 16 residues. Germline V lookup: CDR1 KGHSH, CDR2 LQKENI. The junction had 12 bases not matched to a gene; V was cut back by 6 bases and J by 8 bases.

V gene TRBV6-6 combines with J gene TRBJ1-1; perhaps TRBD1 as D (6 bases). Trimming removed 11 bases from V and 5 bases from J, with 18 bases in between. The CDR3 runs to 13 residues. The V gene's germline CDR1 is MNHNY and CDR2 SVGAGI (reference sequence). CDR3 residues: CAESGGGKTEAFF. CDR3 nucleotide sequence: TGTGCCGAGTCGGGGGGCGGGAAGACTGAAGCTTTCTTT.